Listed below are T cell receptor beta chains from one sample, sequenced in a study of cytomegalovirus exposure and HLA in healthy donors. Here immunoSEQ multiplex PCR was the method, and the copy in TCRdb shows in-frame clones only, minus some. The table shows more than 95,000 clones, with about 11% occurring only once. The sample comprised PBMCs. Receptors originate from a woman between 18 and 29 years old in good health and CMV-seropositive. Each CDR3 is given with its conserved first and last residue. Fields, in order: D gene, V gene, clone size, J gene, CDR3 DNA, CDR3 protein. The D gene is left open where the match is weak. Clone size is shown for a subset of rows, as once, few, many or a class of expanded clone.

.	TRBV6-6	few	TRBJ2-7	TGTGCCAGCAGTTACTCGACGGGGTCAACCTACGAGCAGTACTTC	CASSYSTGSTYEQYF
.	TRBV28	few	TRBJ2-7	TGTGCCAGCAGTTCCGTCCGGGAGCAGTACTTC	CASSSVREQYF
.	TRBV30	.	TRBJ2-7	TGTGCCTTAGACGGGAGTGGGTACGAGCAGTACTTC	CALDGSGYEQYF
TRBD2	TRBV29-1	.	TRBJ2-1	TGCAGCGTGCCCCTTAGCGGGAGGGCCCAAGACGAGCAGTTCTTC	CSVPLSGRAQDEQFF
TRBD2	TRBV11-2	.	TRBJ2-7	TGTGCCAGCAGCCCGGGGACTAGCGGGAGGGCCCTTACCTACGAGCAGTACTTC	CASSPGTSGRALTYEQYF
TRBD2	TRBV5-6	few	TRBJ2-3	TGTGCCAGCAGCTTGTCCGGGCTAGCGGGAGTGGATACGCAGTATTTT	CASSLSGLAGVDTQYF
TRBD1	TRBV4-1	.	TRBJ2-5	TGCGCCAGCAGCCGCCTCGGACAGGGAATGGGGGACCAAGAGACCCAGTACTTC	CASSRLGQGMGDQETQYF
TRBD2	TRBV10-3	.	TRBJ2-7	TGTGCCATCAGTCCGGGACTAGCGTCCGAGCAGTACTTC	CAISPGLASEQYF
TRBD1	TRBV19	.	TRBJ2-1	TGTGCCAGTAGCGTCCGGGACAGATACAATGAGCAGTTCTTC	CASSVRDRYNEQFF
.	TRBV7-6	few	TRBJ1-4	TGTGCCAGCAGCTTAGATCCGGCGGGCGCTGAAAAACTGTTTTTT	CASSLDPAGAEKLFF
.	TRBV7-8	few	TRBJ2-7	TGTGCCAGCAGCTTGGTGGACGGACACTACGAGCAGTACTTC	CASSLVDGHYEQYF
.	TRBV7-9	.	TRBJ2-7	TGTGCCAGCAGCGACAACTACGAGCAGTACTTC	CASSDNYEQYF
.	TRBV12-2	.	TRBJ2-7	TGTGCAAGTCGCTTAGTGGGAAGACAGGGGGCCGGTAATTGCTACGAGCAGTACTTC	CASRLVGRQGAGNCYEQYF
.	TRBV5-1	few	TRBJ1-5	TGCGCCAGCAGCCCGGGAGAGGGCAATCAGCCCCAGCATTTT	CASSPGEGNQPQHF
TRBD2	TRBV5-1	.	TRBJ2-3	TGCGCCAGCAGCACGGGACTAGCGGGGCTACCGACGCAGTATTTT	CASSTGLAGLPTQYF
.	TRBV5-1	.	TRBJ1-1	TGCGCCAGCAGCTTGACAGGTGCCCTTACTGAAGCTTTCTTT	CASSLTGALTEAFF
TRBD1	TRBV7-9	.	TRBJ2-6	TGTGCCAGCAGCTCGGGGACAGGGGGGGCTGGGGCCAACGTCCTGACTTTC	CASSSGTGGAGANVLTF
.	TRBV14	few	TRBJ2-3	TGTGCCAGCAGCCAAGTGTTAGGCACAGATACGCAGTATTTT	CASSQVLGTDTQYF
TRBD2	TRBV14	.	TRBJ2-1	TGTGCCAGCAGCCAACTCGGGGTAGCGGGGCCCAATGAGCAGTTCTTC	CASSQLGVAGPNEQFF
.	TRBV6-6	few	TRBJ2-7	TGTGCCAGCAGTGGTTCTACTCCGGTCGAGCAGTACTTC	CASSGSTPVEQYF
TRBD1	TRBV5-6	few	TRBJ2-1	TGTGCCAGCAGCTTGGGGGACAGGGACGACAATGAGCAGTTCTTC	CASSLGDRDDNEQFF
TRBD2	TRBV2	.	TRBJ2-2	TGTGCCAGCAGTGTTCTGGGAGGGGACACCGGGGAGCTGTTTTTT	CASSVLGGDTGELFF
.	TRBV6-4	many	TRBJ2-1	TGTGCCAGCAGTGAGTCCTCCTCGAGTGAGCAGTTCTTC	CASSESSSSEQFF
.	TRBV15	.	TRBJ1-1	TGTGCCACCAGCAGGGAGAATCCAGGGGCTTTCTTT	CATSRENPGAFF
TRBD1	TRBV2	.	TRBJ1-2	TGTGCCAGCCACGACAGGGACGGCTACACCTTC	CASHDRDGYTF
.	TRBV21-1	.	TRBJ2-1	TGTGCCAGCAGCAAAGAACGAGACAATGAGCAGTTCTTC	CASSKERDNEQFF
.	TRBV28	.	TRBJ2-3	TGTGCCAGCAGTTTCTCGACTACAGATACGCAGTATTTT	CASSFSTTDTQYF
.	TRBV7-6	.	TRBJ2-7	TGTGCCAGCAGCTTGGCGGGGCCGGGTTCTGAGCAGTACTTC	CASSLAGPGSEQYF
TRBD1	TRBV28	.	TRBJ1-2	TGTGCCAGCAGTTTAGGTATCAGGGGGCCTGGCTACACCTTC	CASSLGIRGPGYTF
.	TRBV19	.	TRBJ1-1	TGTGCCAGTAGTCTCCCGGGAACTGAAGCTTTCTTT	CASSLPGTEAFF
TRBD1	TRBV19	.	TRBJ1-1	TGTGCCAGCACCCAGTCCAGAATACTAGGACAGGGAAAATCGTGGAACACTGAAGCTTTCTTT	CASTQSRILGQGKSWNTEAFF
.	TRBV6-5	.	TRBJ1-4	TGTGCCAGCAGTTACTCGACTGCAACTAATGAAAAACTGTTTTTT	CASSYSTATNEKLFF
TRBD2	TRBV28	few	TRBJ2-2	TGTGCCAGCAGTTTGGTGCGGGAGGGCCCCGGGGAGCTGTTTTTT	CASSLVREGPGELFF
.	TRBV4-1	.	TRBJ2-2	TGCGCCAGCAGCCTCCACGAGCTGACCGGGGAGCTGTTTTTT	CASSLHELTGELFF
.	TRBV14	few	TRBJ1-1	TGTGCCAGCAGCTCTTGGTGGTCGGGAAACACTGAAGCTTTCTTT	CASSSWWSGNTEAFF
.	TRBV19	few	TRBJ1-1	TGTGCCAGTACCCCGGGAGCCCCTAAAGCGGACACTGAAGCTTTCTTT	CASTPGAPKADTEAFF
TRBD2	TRBV5-6	.	TRBJ2-3	TGTGCCAGCAGCTTGGCTAGGCGTTGGGGACTAGACGTTACTGATACGCAGTATTTT	CASSLARRWGLDVTDTQYF
.	TRBV28	few	TRBJ2-1	TGTGCCAGCAGTGCACTTGAGACACTCTACTACAATGAGCAGTTCTTC	CASSALETLYYNEQFF
TRBD2	TRBV7-2	few	TRBJ2-2	TGTGCCAGCAGCTTCGCGGGAGGGACTAACACCGGGGAGCTGTTTTTT	CASSFAGGTNTGELFF
TRBD1	TRBV5-6	few	TRBJ2-7	TGTGCCAGCAGTGGGACAGGAGGGGGCTACGAGCAGTACTTC	CASSGTGGGYEQYF
.	TRBV7-9	.	TRBJ2-6	TGTGCCAGCCTATATGCCAACGTCCTGACTTTC	CASLYANVLTF
.	TRBV28	few	TRBJ2-7	TGTGCCAGCAGTTTTAGAGAGCAGTACTTC	CASSFREQYF
.	TRBV6-4	few	TRBJ2-2	TGTGCCAGCAGTGACCTCTCTGCGGGGGAGCTGTTTTTT	CASSDLSAGELFF
.	TRBV6-1	few	TRBJ1-5	TGTGCCAGCAGTGAATCGAGGATGGCGGGAGTTCTGCAGCCCCAGCATTTT	CASSESRMAGVLQPQHF
.	TRBV19	few	TRBJ2-5	TGTGCCAGTAGTATAGACGGACTCAGGCGAGAGACCCAGTACTTC	CASSIDGLRRETQYF
TRBD2	TRBV6-6	.	TRBJ2-5	TGTGCCACCACTAGCGGGAGCTTTGAGCAGTACTTC	CATTSGSFEQYF
TRBD2	TRBV11-2	.	TRBJ2-5	TGTGCCAGCAGCTTGAACTCGGGAGGTCCAGAGACCCAGTACTTC	CASSLNSGGPETQYF
TRBD1	TRBV6-5	few	TRBJ2-7	TGTGCCAGCAGTTACTCGACAGGGTTCGAGCAGTACTTC	CASSYSTGFEQYF
.	TRBV6-1	.	TRBJ1-1	TGTGCCAGCATACAGTCCCCATTGAACACTGAAGCTTTCTTT	CASIQSPLNTEAFF
TRBD1	TRBV6-1	.	TRBJ1-3	TGTGCCAGCAGTGCACCCGGGACAGTTGATAGAAACACCATATATTTT	CASSAPGTVDRNTIYF
TRBD2	TRBV30	.	TRBJ2-1	TGTGCCTGGATGAGGTTTCGGGGGGATGAGCAGTTCTTC	CAWMRFRGDEQFF
.	TRBV28	.	TRBJ2-7	TGTGCCAGCAGTTTATACGGCAGCCGGGACTTCTCCGCAAGCGAGCAGTACTTC	CASSLYGSRDFSASEQYF
.	TRBV28	.	TRBJ2-7	TGTGCCAGCGGAAAACAGGGCCCCTACGAGCAGTACTTC	CASGKQGPYEQYF
TRBD1	TRBV4-1	medium-sized	TRBJ2-3	TGCGCCAGCAGCAGATCGACAGGGACCAACACAGATACGCAGTATTTT	CASSRSTGTNTDTQYF
.	TRBV7-9	.	TRBJ2-5	TGTGCCAGCGGTACAGGGTTGGTGGAGACCCAGTACTTC	CASGTGLVETQYF